These T cell receptor beta chains were read from a single sample in a study of PD-L1 blockade in urothelial cancer. Only in-frame clones appear in the TCRdb table, and some are missing; sequencing was by immunoSEQ multiplex PCR. The data hold 95,000 to 130,000 clones, with 85% to 90% observed a single time. The specimen comprised PBMCs, sampled around atezolizumab (anti-PD-L1) treatment. These TCRs come from a man aged 55 to 70 with urothelial cancer. Each CDR3 is given with its conserved first and last residue. A D gene is named only where the DNA matches it firmly. Only some rows state a clone size, as once, few, many or a class for expanded clones.

CASSSGLAGEETQYF,TGTGCCAGCAGTTCGGGACTAGCGGGGGAAGAGACCCAGTACTTC,-,TRBD2,TRBJ2-5,TRBV7-7
CASSLHRGLNQPQHF,TGCGCCAGCAGCCTCCACAGGGGCCTCAATCAGCCCCAGCATTTT,once,TRBD1,TRBJ1-5,TRBV4-1
CASSIYPGQGFVNQPQHF,TGTGCCAGTAGTATTTATCCGGGACAGGGTTTTGTGAATCAGCCCCAGCATTTT,-,TRBD1,TRBJ1-5,TRBV19
CASSSLGTGATGELFF,TGCGCCAGCAGCTCCCTCGGGACAGGGGCCACCGGGGAGCTGTTTTTT,few,TRBD1,TRBJ2-2,TRBV5-1
CASSLYPGIGELFF,TGTGCCAGCAGCTTATATCCGGGGATCGGGGAGCTGTTTTTT,-,-,TRBJ2-2,TRBV7-2
CASSLPTGSNSYNSPLHF,TGTGCCAGCAGCCTTCCGACAGGGAGCAACTCCTATAATTCACCCCTCCACTTT,once,TRBD1,TRBJ1-6,TRBV27
CASSLPGYTGELFF,TGTGCCAGCAGCCTGCCGGGGTACACCGGGGAGCTGTTTTTT,-,-,TRBJ2-2,TRBV27
CASSFTSGANVLTF,TGTGCCAGCAGTTTTACATCTGGGGCCAACGTCCTGACTTTC,-,-,TRBJ2-6,TRBV28
CASSAVWTSGTVETGELFF,TGTGCCAGCAGCGCCGTTTGGACTAGCGGGACGGTGGAGACCGGGGAGCTGTTTTTT,-,TRBD2,TRBJ2-2,TRBV7-9
CASSPGTSGYSYNEQFF,TGCGCCAGCAGCCCCGGGACTAGCGGGTACTCCTACAATGAGCAGTTCTTC,once,TRBD2,TRBJ2-1,TRBV10-1
CASSLVFNAGAGGYTF,TGTGCCAGCAGCTTAGTGTTTAACGCAGGCGCGGGGGGCTACACCTTC,once,-,TRBJ1-2,TRBV7-2
CASRLRTGGTEAFF,TGTGCCAGCAGACTCCGGACAGGGGGCACTGAAGCTTTCTTT,-,TRBD1,TRBJ1-1,TRBV28
CASSSLGLAGSNEQFF,TGTGCCAGCAGTTCGCTCGGACTAGCGGGTTCGAATGAGCAGTTCTTC,-,TRBD2,TRBJ2-1,TRBV6-5
CASSQPRDRGGRANYGYTF,TGCGCCAGCAGCCAACCCCGGGACAGGGGAGGGAGGGCTAACTATGGCTACACCTTC,-,TRBD1,TRBJ1-2,TRBV4-1
CASSIGQQVAMKLFF,TGTGCCAGCAGCATCGGACAGCAAGTTGCGATGAAACTGTTTTTT,-,-,TRBJ1-4,TRBV11-2
CASSLARGGTYPYEQYF,TGTGCCAGCAGCTTAGCTCGAGGAGGGACTTATCCCTACGAGCAGTACTTC,-,-,TRBJ2-7,TRBV7-8
CASSQMGGQKFF,TGTGCCAGCAGTCAGATGGGGGGGCAGAAGTTCTTC,-,-,TRBJ2-1,TRBV27
CASSEARTGELFF,TGTGCCAGCAGTGAAGCGAGGACCGGGGAGCTGTTTTTT,-,-,TRBJ2-2,TRBV6-1
CASSGRTGLNTGELFF,TGTGCCAGCAGCGGCCGGACAGGGTTGAACACCGGGGAGCTGTTTTTT,-,TRBD1,TRBJ2-2,TRBV9
CASSPFLSRDYGYTF,TGTGCCAGCTCACCGTTTTTATCCCGGGACTATGGCTACACCTTC,-,-,TRBJ1-2,TRBV18
CAGQGVDYGYTF,TGTGCCGGTCAGGGTGTCGACTATGGCTACACCTTC,-,-,TRBJ1-2,TRBV19
CASSPGQGLRYGYTF,TGTGCCAGCAGCCCGGGACAGGGATTGCGCTATGGCTACACCTTC,-,TRBD1,TRBJ1-2,TRBV7-2
CASRNPTESAYEQYF,TGTGCCAGCAGAAATCCGACAGAGTCTGCCTACGAGCAGTACTTC,-,-,TRBJ2-7,TRBV2
CASSLAAGASTDTQYF,TGTGCCAGCAGCTTAGCGGCAGGGGCTAGCACAGATACGCAGTATTTT,-,-,TRBJ2-3,TRBV7-6
CASSQYVGGYEQYF,TGTGCCAGCAGCCAATACGTCGGGGGTTACGAGCAGTACTTC,-,-,TRBJ2-7,TRBV16
CASSLRASGAGEQYF,TGCGCCAGCAGCTTGAGGGCTAGCGGAGCGGGAGAGCAGTACTTC,-,TRBD2,TRBJ2-7,TRBV5-1
CASSLGDRGVSGNTIYF,TGTGCCAGCAGCTTGGGGGACAGGGGAGTGTCTGGAAACACCATATATTTT,-,TRBD1,TRBJ1-3,TRBV5-8
CASSQDGGGGLVETQYF,TGCGCCAGCAGCCAAGATGGGGGCGGGGGCCTCGTTGAGACCCAGTACTTC,-,-,TRBJ2-5,TRBV4-1
CASSQDTGVGYEQYF,TGTGCCAGCAGCCAAGATACCGGGGTAGGGTACGAGCAGTACTTC,-,-,TRBJ2-7,TRBV4-2
CASSPGGGTDTQYF,TGTGCCAGCTCACCAGGGGGGGGCACAGATACGCAGTATTTT,-,TRBD2,TRBJ2-3,TRBV18
CASSIGGQGYNEQFF,TGTGCCAGTAGTATCGGGGGACAGGGGTACAATGAGCAGTTCTTC,-,TRBD1,TRBJ2-1,TRBV19
CASSPLSSTGELFF,TGTGCCAGCAGCCCCCTATCTAGCACCGGGGAGCTGTTTTTT,-,-,TRBJ2-2,TRBV9
CASSLVPGTYEQYF,TGTGCCAGCAGCTTGGTCCCGGGGACCTACGAGCAGTACTTC,-,-,TRBJ2-7,TRBV5-5
CARSSPPRTGGAGTGELFF,TGTGCCAGAAGCTCCCCGCCCAGGACAGGGGGCGCGGGCACCGGGGAGCTGTTTTTT,-,-,TRBJ2-2,TRBV7-5
CASSLRTGFLNTEAFF,TGTGCCAGCAGCTTGAGGACAGGGTTTCTGAACACTGAAGCTTTCTTT,few,TRBD1,TRBJ1-1,TRBV7-2